This T cell receptor (beta chain) comes out of a study of cytomegalovirus exposure and HLA in healthy donors. The study, taken as a whole, reports: Most TCRs appeared rarely, but some public TCRs recurred in many donors. In a later analysis, several top co-occurrence clusters appeared linked to parvovirus B19, influenza, CMV and Epstein-Barr virus.

The PCR made use of 60 Vbeta and 13 Jbeta primers. The protocol was immunoSEQ multiplex PCR, while the TCRdb copy is restricted to in-frame clones and leaves out a portion. The sample consists of 110,000 to 150,000 clones, around four fifths of them appearing once. This clone came up a few times. Its antigen is unidentified. Germline V gives CDR1 MNHEY, CDR2 SVGAGI. There are 14 residues in the CDR3. The V gene lost 10 bases and the J gene lost 4 bases, with 17 bases spanning the gap. Material for sequencing was PBMCs. The chain is built from TRBV6-5 and TRBJ2-1, with D possibly called TRBD1 or TRBD2 (6 bases each). The sequence came from a boy aged 2 to 10 in good health and CMV-seronegative. The CDR3 loop is CATRGGGGYNEQFF. The CDR3 region has the DNA TGTGCCACCAGGGGAGGTGGTGGGTACAATGAGCAGTTCTTC.